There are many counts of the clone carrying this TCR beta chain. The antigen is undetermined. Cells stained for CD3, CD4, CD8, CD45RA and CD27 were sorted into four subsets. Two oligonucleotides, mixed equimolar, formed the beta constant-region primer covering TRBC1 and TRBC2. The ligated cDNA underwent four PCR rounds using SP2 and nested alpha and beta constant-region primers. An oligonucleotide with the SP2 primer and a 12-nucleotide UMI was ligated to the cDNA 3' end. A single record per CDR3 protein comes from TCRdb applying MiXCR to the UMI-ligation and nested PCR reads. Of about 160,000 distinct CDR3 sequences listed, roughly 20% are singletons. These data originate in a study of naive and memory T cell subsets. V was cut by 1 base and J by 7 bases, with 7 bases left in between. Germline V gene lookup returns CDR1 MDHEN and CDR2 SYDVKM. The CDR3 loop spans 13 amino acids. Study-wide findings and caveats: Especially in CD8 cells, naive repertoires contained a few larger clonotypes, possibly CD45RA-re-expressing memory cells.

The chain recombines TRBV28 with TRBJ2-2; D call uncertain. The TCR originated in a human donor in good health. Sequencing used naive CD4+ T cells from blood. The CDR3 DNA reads TGTGCCAGCAGTTTATATTACGGCGGGGAGCTGTTTTTT. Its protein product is CASSLYYGGELFF.